This entry concerns a single TCR beta chain. As yet, its antigen is unknown. The source of the sample is a study of CD8 T cells in ankylosing spondylitis. Study-wide results and limits: The study looked at matched synovial fluid samples from ankylosing spondylitis patients. Disease-linked clones were reported to be significantly enriched there. Previous work reported some of these motif variants in the synovial fluid and blood of reactive arthritis. In ankylosing spondylitis blood, a motif of about eight highly homologous TCR beta variants appeared characteristic.

Making the TCR beta libraries involved quantitative 5'-RACE with molecular barcodes. TCRdb analysed the 5' RACE reads with MiXCR anew, one entry per CDR3 protein. This sample has 300,000 to 400,000 distinct CDR3 sequences, with around 20% found just once. What was sequenced was blood, either unsorted or a sorted T cell fraction (not recorded which). The receptor was derived from a male donor with ankylosing spondylitis.

The CDR3 is CASSQGTANTEAFF. DNA for the CDR3: TGTGCCAGCAGCCAAGGGACGGCGAACACTGAAGCTTTCTTT. This chain uses TRBV3-1 with TRBJ1-1; D gene ambiguous. The length of the CDR3 is 14 residues. CDR1 LGHDT and CDR2 YNNKEL come from the germline V gene (reference sequence). V was pared by 1 base and J by 1 base, with 7 bases between.